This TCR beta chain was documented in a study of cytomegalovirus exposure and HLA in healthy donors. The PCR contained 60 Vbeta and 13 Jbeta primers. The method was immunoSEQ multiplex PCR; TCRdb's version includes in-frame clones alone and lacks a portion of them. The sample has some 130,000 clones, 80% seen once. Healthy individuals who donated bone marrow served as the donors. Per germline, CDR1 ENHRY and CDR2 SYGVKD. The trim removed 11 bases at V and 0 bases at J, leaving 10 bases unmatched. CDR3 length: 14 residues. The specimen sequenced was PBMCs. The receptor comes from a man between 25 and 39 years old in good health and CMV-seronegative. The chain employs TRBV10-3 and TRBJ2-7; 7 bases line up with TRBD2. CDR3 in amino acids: CALREGAGSYEQYF. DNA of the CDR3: TGTGCCCTAAGGGAGGGTGCGGGCTCCTACGAGCAGTACTTC.